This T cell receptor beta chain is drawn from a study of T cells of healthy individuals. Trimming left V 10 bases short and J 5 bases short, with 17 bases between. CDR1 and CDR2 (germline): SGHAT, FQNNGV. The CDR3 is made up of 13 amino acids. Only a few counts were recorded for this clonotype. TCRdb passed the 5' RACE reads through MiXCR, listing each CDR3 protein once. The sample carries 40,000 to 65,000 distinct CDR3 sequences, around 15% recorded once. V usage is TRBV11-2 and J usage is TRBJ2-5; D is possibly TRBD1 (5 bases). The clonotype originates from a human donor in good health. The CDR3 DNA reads TGTGCCATCGAGAGCAGGGCCGGGGAGACCCAGTACTTC. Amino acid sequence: CAIESRAGETQYF.